Below, one T cell receptor (beta chain) is given with its context. CDR1 is MGHRA, CDR2 YSYEKL, per germline. This CDR3 region has 15 residues. The germline V and J ends were trimmed by 1 base and 0 bases, with 10 bases remaining between them. The treatment is: roughly 18 received Ad26.COV2.S at low or high dose, single or two shots; roughly five received placebo; per-sample allocation not given. Specimen acquisition occurred on day 63 following the initial vaccine or placebo injection. The repertoire was sequenced with immunoSEQ multiplex PCR; TCRdb's copy has only in-frame clones and lacks some. The repertoire includes about 390,000 clones, about nine tenths of them detected once, and roughly 1.7% sits in the top ten. The entry originates in a study of Ad26.COV2.S vaccination and SARS-CoV-2 variants.

This sequence was found in a person between 18 and 65 years old who received the Ad26.COV2.S COVID-19 vaccine or a placebo. This rearrangement joins TRBV4-1 to TRBJ2-7, with no clear D. The input for sequencing was peripheral blood, taken in a trial of Ad26.COV2.S vaccine versus placebo. The CDR3 region has the DNA TGCGCCAGCAGCCAAGTGAGAGCCAGCTCCTACGAGCAGTACTTC. As protein: CASSQVRASSYEQYF.